This T cell receptor beta chain was observed in a study of metastatic and nonmetastatic thyroid tumors. No patient had received any treatment before thyroid surgery. As regards this clone: Germline and junction disagree at one end, which may indicate a read error.

Using MiXCR, TCRdb re-called clones from the PCR reads. The profile shows about 15,000 clones, about 25% of them singletons. CDR1 is SGHAT, CDR2 FQDESV, per germline (reference sequence). CDR3 length equals 15 residues. Sequenced input: tumor tissue. This chain joins TRBV11-1 and TRBJ2-3; either TRBD1 or TRBD2 may supply D (7 bases each). This TCR was recovered from a female donor with papillary thyroid cancer or a benign thyroid nodule (not recorded which). Some clones in this sample may be carry-over from other donors' samples. The CDR3 sequence is CASSLCPPVSGVQGF. The CDR3, as DNA: TGTGCCAGCAGCTTATGCCCCCCGGTAAGCGGGGTACAGGGGTTT.